This T cell receptor (beta chain) was sequenced during a study of blood T cells in healthy people across ages. The second PCR ran roughly 7 to 12 cycles with a sample-barcoded 5' primer and J-beta primers. TCRdb redid the calling of the 5' RACE reads with MiXCR, one entry per CDR3 protein. The sample consists of 1.5 million to 2 million distinct CDR3 sequences, roughly 27% of them appearing once. As for this clonotype: One end of the junction is discordant with germline, which a read error may explain.

The germline CDR1 and CDR2 sequences are LNHDA and SQIVND (reference sequence). The CDR3 is 15 amino acids. The TCR originated in a woman under 40 in good health. This chain uses TRBV19 with TRBJ2-4, with a weak D call TRBD2 (5 bases). The sample was blood. The CDR3 sequence: CASSIKVTSGNIPYF. The CDR3 DNA sequence: TGTGCCAGTAGTATCAAGGTGACCAGCGGAAACATTCCGTACTTC.